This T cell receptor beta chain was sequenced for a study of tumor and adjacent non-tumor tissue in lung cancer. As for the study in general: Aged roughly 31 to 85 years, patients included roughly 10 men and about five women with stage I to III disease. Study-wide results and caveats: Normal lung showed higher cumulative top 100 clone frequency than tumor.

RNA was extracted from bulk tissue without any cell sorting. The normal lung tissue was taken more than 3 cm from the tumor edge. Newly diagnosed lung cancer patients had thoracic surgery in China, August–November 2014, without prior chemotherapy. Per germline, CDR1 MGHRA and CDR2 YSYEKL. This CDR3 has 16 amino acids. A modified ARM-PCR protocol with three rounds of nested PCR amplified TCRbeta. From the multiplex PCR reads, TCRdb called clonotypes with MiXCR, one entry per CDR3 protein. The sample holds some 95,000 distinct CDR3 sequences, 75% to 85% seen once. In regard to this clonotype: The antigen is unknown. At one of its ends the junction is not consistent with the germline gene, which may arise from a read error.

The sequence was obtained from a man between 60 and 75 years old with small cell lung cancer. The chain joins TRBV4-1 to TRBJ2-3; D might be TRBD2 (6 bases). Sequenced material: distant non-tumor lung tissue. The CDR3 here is CASSQDRAGTTDTHYF. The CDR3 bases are TGCGCCAGCAGCCAAGATAGAGCGGGCACCACAGATACGCATTATTTT.